These 24 T cell receptor beta chains originate from one sample sequenced in a study of naive and memory T cell subsets. The beta constant-region primer was an equimolar mix of two oligonucleotides covering TRBC1 and TRBC2. TCRdb reprocessed the UMI-ligation and nested PCR reads with MiXCR, giving one entry per CDR3 protein. Seen here are 130,000 to 150,000 distinct CDR3 sequences, 15% to 20% observed once, and the top ten hold about 0.13%. The specimen sequenced was naive CD4+ T cells from blood. The receptors derive from a human donor in good health.

This clonotype was observed a few times. The chain recombines TRBV20-1 with TRBJ2-7; 7 nucleotides align to TRBD2. Germline-derived CDR1 and CDR2 are DFQATT and SNEGSKA (reference sequence). V trimming: 3 bases; J trimming: 7 bases; junction bases outside the gene matches: 12. The CDR3 spans 14 residues. CDR3 region: CSARLAAITREQYF. In nucleotides, the CDR3 is TGCAGTGCTAGGCTAGCGGCCATCACGAGGGAGCAGTACTTC.

This chain links TRBV3-1 with TRBJ1-1, with TRBD1 as a possible D gene (5 bases). The CDR3 extends over 17 amino acids. Trimming pared 1 base from V and 3 bases from J, leaving 18 bases between. Per germline, CDR1 LGHDT and CDR2 YNNKEL (reference sequence). The CDR3 region is CASSQAGGGKSDTEAFF. DNA of the CDR3: TGTGCCAGCAGCCAAGCCGGCGGGGGTAAGTCGGACACTGAAGCTTTCTTT.

This clonotype was observed a few times. CDR3 in amino acids: CASWTGGIDQPQHF. CDR3 in DNA: TGTGCCAGCTGGACAGGGGGCATAGATCAGCCCCAGCATTTT. The rearrangement links TRBV28 to TRBJ1-5; 11 nucleotides line up with TRBD1. The CDR3 extends over 14 amino acids. V gave up 8 bases and J gave up 5 bases; unmatched junction bases: 5. Per germline, CDR1 MDHEN and CDR2 SYDVKM.

This clonotype was seen more than once but under ten times. This chain joins TRBV6-5 and TRBJ2-3; the match to TRBD2 covers 9 bases. The CDR3 runs to 16 residues. Trimming took 0 bases from V and 3 from J; bases not matched to a gene: 4. Germline loops: CDR1 MNHEY, CDR2 SVGAGI. CDR3 in DNA: TGTGCCAGCAGTTACTCGTCTAGCGGGACGACAGATACGCAGTATTTT. Protein product: CASSYSSSGTTDTQYF.

This chain connects TRBV15 to TRBJ2-7; 12 bases fit TRBD2. V was pared by 1 base and J by 7 bases, with 5 bases of the junction left unmatched. Germline V gene lookup returns CDR1 LNHNV and CDR2 YYDKDF (reference sequence). This CDR3 has 15 residues. CDR3 region: CATSRGLAGVEEQYF. CDR3 DNA: TGTGCCACCAGCAGAGGACTAGCGGGAGTAGAAGAGCAGTACTTC. Full variable domain (remainder filled in from reference TRBV15 and TRBJ2-7): DAMVIQNPRYQVTQFGKPVTLSCSQTLNHNVMYWYQQKSSQAPKLLFHYYDKDFNNEADTPDNFQSRRPNTSFCFLDIRSPGLGDTAMYLCATSRGLAGVEEQYFGPGTRLTVT.

The V gene is TRBV10-3, the J gene TRBJ1-2; TRBD1 might be the D (6 bases). CDR1 is ENHRY and CDR2 is SYGVKD in the germline V gene. V lost 6 bases and J lost 7, with 21 bases in between. The CDR3 has 15 residues. The CDR3 is CAIRIRDTGEGGYTF. CDR3 in DNA: TGTGCCATCAGGATCCGGGACACGGGGGAGGGTGGCTACACCTTC.

In its sample, this clonotype was seen many times. The chain employs TRBV10-2 and TRBJ1-1; possibly TRBD1 for D (6 bases). From germline, CDR1 is WSHSY and CDR2 SAAADI. The CDR3 spans 15 residues. V lost 7 bases and J 1 base, leaving 16 bases between the germline ends. The CDR3: CASTGNRASNTEAFF. The CDR3 DNA sequence: TGCGCCAGCACCGGAAACAGGGCCTCGAACACTGAAGCTTTCTTT.

This chain's CDR3 is CSATRQGLVTGELFF. CDR3 DNA: TGCAGTGCTACCCGACAGGGTTTAGTCACCGGGGAGCTGTTTTTT. The V gene is TRBV20-1, the J gene TRBJ2-2; 7 bases fit TRBD1. V shed 4 bases, J shed 4 bases, and the junction held 9 bases outside the gene matches. CDR1 and CDR2 (germline): DFQATT, SNEGSKA (reference sequence). The CDR3 is 15 amino acids.

The rearrangement links TRBV5-6 to TRBJ2-3, with 9 positions matching TRBD2. Losses at the gene ends were 4 bases for V and 1 base for J; bases not matched to a gene: 16. The CDR3 sequence is 19 residues long. Looked up from germline, CDR1 is SGHDT and CDR2 is YYEEEE. CDR3: CASSARRTETSGRTDTQYF. As DNA, the CDR3 is TGTGCCAGCAGCGCAAGACGAACCGAGACTAGCGGACGCACAGATACGCAGTATTTT.

This clonotype was seen a few times. V gene TRBV7-9 combines with J gene TRBJ2-5, with D tentatively TRBD2 (6 bases). CDR1 is SEHNR, CDR2 FQNEAQ, per germline (reference sequence). Trimming left V 2 bases short and J 5 bases short, with 15 bases between. This CDR3 comprises 15 residues. The CDR3 sequence: CASSLPGRGWETQYF. In DNA form, the CDR3 reads TGTGCCAGCAGCTTACCCGGGAGAGGATGGGAGACCCAGTACTTC.

The J gene is TRBJ1-2, the V gene TRBV28; D gene uncertain. This CDR3 region has 12 residues. Germline CDR1 reads MDHEN; CDR2 reads SYDVKM. With 6 bases removed from V and 5 bases from J, the gap between germline ends came to 10 bases. The CDR3 region is CASSPPSYGYTF. CDR3 bases: TGTGCCAGCAGCCCTCCTAGTTATGGCTACACCTTC.

This clonotype has a handful of counts. The rearrangement uses TRBV7-9 and TRBJ2-5; the D gene is possibly TRBD2 (6 bases). V lost 4 bases to trimming and J lost 5 bases, with 14 bases between them. Germline loops: CDR1 SEHNR, CDR2 FQNEAQ (reference sequence). This CDR3 is 14 amino acids long. The CDR3 DNA is TGTGCCAGCAGCTCTTACCGGGACTTGGAGACCCAGTACTTC. Protein sequence: CASSSYRDLETQYF.

This clonotype has just a few counts. This chain connects TRBV18 to TRBJ2-7, with D maybe TRBD2 (5 bases). The CDR3 extends over 15 amino acids. V lost 0 bases, J lost 2 bases, and 11 bases lay in between. CDR1 is KGHSH and CDR2 is LQKENI in the germline V gene. Here the CDR3 reads CASSPPSRGAYEQYF. The CDR3 coding sequence is TGTGCCAGCTCACCACCGAGTCGGGGTGCCTACGAGCAGTACTTC.

The rearrangement links TRBV4-1 to TRBJ2-3, with TRBD2 matching over 12 bases. The J segment lost 0 bases and the V segment lost 4 bases, leaving 5 bases of the junction unmatched. Germline V gives CDR1 MGHRA, CDR2 YSYEKL. The CDR3 is 17 amino acids. The DNA of the CDR3 is TGCGCCAGCAGCCCGCGGGGACTAGCGGGTAGCACAGATACGCAGTATTTT. This codes for CASSPRGLAGSTDTQYF.

In its sample, this clonotype was seen a few times. The gene calls are TRBV7-2 and TRBJ2-5, with 7 bases lining up with TRBD1. The CDR3 runs 14 residues. Germline trimming cut 5 bases from V and 4 bases from J; bases unmatched to any gene: 7. Germline V gives CDR1 SGHTA, CDR2 FQGNSA. CDR3 nucleotides: TGTGCCAGCAGCGCCCAGACAGGGTCAGAGACCCAGTACTTC. Amino acids: CASSAQTGSETQYF.

This clonotype was counted many times. The chain couples TRBV7-6 to TRBJ2-1; 10 bases align to TRBD2. This CDR3 has 15 amino acids. Germline V gene sequence: CDR1 SGHVS, CDR2 FNYEAQ. The V segment lost 3 bases and the J segment 9 bases; nucleotides outside the gene matches: 8. The CDR3 spells CASSFSSGRGSEQFF. DNA for the CDR3: TGTGCCAGCAGCTTCTCTAGCGGGAGAGGGAGTGAGCAGTTCTTC. The full variable domain, in which reference TRBV7-6 and TRBJ2-1 provide the parts outside the CDR3, is GAGVSQSPRYKVTKRGQDVALRCDPISGHVSLYWYRQALGQGPEFLTYFNYEAQQDKSGLPNDRFSAERPEGSISTLTIQRTEQRDSAMYRCASSFSSGRGSEQFFGPGTRLTVL.

This clonotype came up a few times. The rearrangement joins TRBV2 to TRBJ2-5, with 10 nucleotides matching TRBD2. Losses at the gene ends were 7 bases for V and 7 bases for J; bases not matched to a gene: 9. Germline CDR1 is SNHLY and CDR2 is FYNNEI. The CDR3 length is 14 residues. The CDR3 bases are TGTGCCAGCATCGAGCGGGAGGGCGGTGGGACCCAGTACTTC. This codes for CASIEREGGGTQYF.

The chain employs TRBV5-6 and TRBJ1-2; perhaps TRBD1 as D (5 bases). The CDR3 sequence is 12 residues long. Trimming removed 3 bases from V and 13 bases from J, with 16 bases in between. Germline values: CDR1 SGHDT, CDR2 YYEEEE. The CDR3 protein is CASSWGDESATF. CDR3 sequence (DNA): TGTGCCAGCAGCTGGGGGGACGAATCAGCCACCTTC.

This clonotype appeared a few times. The CDR3 loop is CASSLETQGRYTDTQYF. CDR3 coding DNA: TGCGCCAGCAGCTTGGAGACACAGGGGAGGTACACAGATACGCAGTATTTT. The chain uses TRBV5-1 and TRBJ2-3; D possibly corresponds to TRBD1 (7 bases). V was shortened by 0 bases and J by 2 bases, with 16 bases between the two germline ends. The germline gives CDR1 SGHRS, CDR2 YFSETQ. The CDR3 extends over 17 amino acids. The full variable domain, in which reference TRBV5-1 and TRBJ2-3 provide the parts outside the CDR3, is KAGVTQTPRYLIKTRGQQVTLSCSPISGHRSVSWYQQTPGQGLQFLFEYFSETQRNKGNFPGRFSGRQFSNSRSEMNVSTLELGDSALYLCASSLETQGRYTDTQYFGPGTRLTVL.

The V call is TRBV5-1, the J call TRBJ1-4; D is unclear. The CDR3 has 16 amino acids. V was trimmed by 1 base and J by 3 bases, leaving 13 bases between them. From germline, CDR1 is SGHRS and CDR2 YFSETQ. CDR3 protein: CASSLRSTVANEKLFF. For the CDR3, the DNA is TGCGCCAGCAGCTTGAGAAGCACCGTGGCTAATGAAAAACTGTTTTTT.

The DNA for the CDR3 is TGCGCCAGCAGCGAAGGGAGCGTGGATACGCAGTATTTT. It translates to CASSEGSVDTQYF. The chain links TRBV5-1 to TRBJ2-3; TRBD2 is a possible D gene (5 bases). The CDR3 spans 13 residues. V lost 4 bases, J lost 6 bases, and 12 bases lay in between. CDR1 and CDR2 (germline): SGHRS, YFSETQ.

The V and J genes are TRBV20-1 and TRBJ2-2; the D gene is possibly TRBD1 (6 bases). V was trimmed by 3 bases and J by 0 bases, leaving 14 bases between them. The CDR3 runs to 16 residues. CDR1 and CDR2 (germline): DFQATT, SNEGSKA (reference sequence). CDR3: CSARDSRRTNTGELFF. The DNA of the CDR3 is TGCAGTGCTAGGGACAGTCGGAGGACGAACACCGGGGAGCTGTTTTTT.

This chain connects TRBV4-1 to TRBJ2-3; 7 bases align to TRBD2. V was clipped by 2 bases and J by 6 bases; unmatched bases: 11. CDR3 length: 16 residues. Per germline, CDR1 MGHRA and CDR2 YSYEKL. This CDR3 is CASSQLPSGTSDTQYF. CDR3 DNA: TGCGCCAGCAGCCAACTACCTAGCGGTACTAGTGATACGCAGTATTTT.

This rearrangement joins TRBV6-2 or TRBV6-3 to TRBJ2-6, with D uncertain. CDR3 length: 20 residues. Germline values: CDR1 MNHEY, CDR2 SVGEGT. Trimming stripped 0 bases from V and 4 bases from J, with 22 bases between. CDR3: CASSYSPVEAHYSGANVLTF. Written as DNA, the CDR3 is TGTGCCAGCAGTTACTCCCCTGTAGAGGCCCACTACTCCGGGGCCAACGTCCTGACTTTC.